These 31 T cell receptor beta chains originate from one sample sequenced in a study of CD8+CD57+ T cells in acquired aplastic anemia. Investigators profiled TCR beta VDJ and CDR3 from genomic DNA template. TCRdb re-analysed the reads in MiXCR, keeping a single row per CDR3 protein. The data show 200,000 to 250,000 distinct CDR3 sequences, approximately 60% seen once. The material sequenced was sorted CD4+, CD8+, or CD8+CD57+ T cells (not recorded which) from PBMCs. These receptors came from a human donor in good health.

V gene TRBV20-1 combines with J gene TRBJ2-5, with 11 nucleotides matching TRBD2. The CDR3 consists of 13 residues. The V gene end was trimmed by 1 base and the J gene end by 5 bases; junction bases not matched to a gene: 0. Germline CDR1 reads DFQATT; CDR2 reads SNEGSKA (reference sequence). CDR3 protein: CSARASGGETQYF. CDR3 coding DNA: TGCAGTGCTAGAGCTAGCGGGGGGGAGACCCAGTACTTC.

This clonotype was observed a single time. The chain links TRBV2 to TRBJ2-1; 9 bases match TRBD2. Germline trimming cut 5 bases from V and 4 bases from J; bases unmatched to any gene: 12. The CDR3 loop spans 17 amino acids. Looked up from germline, CDR1 is SNHLY and CDR2 is FYNNEI. In DNA, the CDR3 is TGTGCCAGCAGTAACCCCACGGGCGGGGGGGCTTACAATGAGCAGTTCTTC. Amino acid sequence: CASSNPTGGGAYNEQFF. The full variable domain, its missing parts supplied by reference TRBV2 and TRBJ2-1, is EPEVTQTPSHQVTQMGQEVILRCVPISNHLYFYWYRQILGQKVEFLVSFYNNEISEKSEIFDDQFSVERPDGSNFTLKIRSTKLEDSAMYFCASSNPTGGGAYNEQFFGPGTRLTVL.

The chain uses TRBV12-3 or TRBV12-4 and TRBJ2-2; the D is unclear. Trimming shortened V by 7 bases and J by 5 bases, and 11 bases separated the two germline ends. The CDR3 has 13 residues. The CDR3 sequence: CASTTRRTGELFF. The CDR3 DNA reads as TGTGCCAGCACCACCCGACGGACCGGGGAGCTGTTTTTT.

Many counts were recorded for this clonotype. The chain carries TRBV3-1 and TRBJ2-3; TRBD2 matches at 9 bases. This CDR3 comprises 16 residues. Germline trimming cut 0 bases from V and 2 bases from J; bases unmatched to any gene: 3. Germline lookup yields CDR1 LGHDT and CDR2 YNNKEL (reference sequence). The DNA for the CDR3 is TGTGCCAGCAGCCAAGATGTAGCGGGGGACACAGATACGCAGTATTTT. This codes for CASSQDVAGDTDTQYF.

This chain links TRBV4-3 with TRBJ2-1, with D unresolved. V was cut by 0 bases and J by 5 bases, with 20 bases left in between. The CDR3 sequence is 18 residues long. The V gene's germline CDR1 is LGHNA and CDR2 YSLEER. The chain's CDR3 is CASSQDRPDISSNNEQFF. In nucleotides, the CDR3 is TGCGCCAGCAGCCAAGATCGTCCCGACATCTCCTCTAACAATGAGCAGTTCTTC.

This sequence joins TRBV5-1 and TRBJ2-7, with a possible D match to TRBD1 (5 bases). Germline V gives CDR1 SGHRS, CDR2 YFSETQ. The CDR3 spans 15 residues. V was pared by 0 bases and J by 0 bases, with 10 bases between. The CDR3 loop is CASSLGGLPSYEQYF. CDR3 bases: TGCGCCAGCAGCTTGGGGGGCCTCCCCTCCTACGAGCAGTACTTC. The variable domain in full, completed from reference TRBV5-1 and TRBJ2-7, reads KAGVTQTPRYLIKTRGQQVTLSCSPISGHRSVSWYQQTPGQGLQFLFEYFSETQRNKGNFPGRFSGRQFSNSRSEMNVSTLELGDSALYLCASSLGGLPSYEQYFGPGTRLTVT.

This chain connects TRBV7-6 to TRBJ2-7, with TRBD2 matching 9 bases. The CDR3 is 15 residues long. The junction had 4 bases not matched to a gene; V was cut back by 2 bases and J by 2 bases. CDR1 and CDR2 from the germline V gene are SGHVS and FNYEAQ. CDR3 residues: CASSLYAGGPYEQYF. The CDR3 region has the DNA TGTGCCAGCAGCTTATACGCGGGAGGGCCCTACGAGCAGTACTTC. Combining the CDR3 with reference TRBV7-6 and TRBJ2-7 gives the whole variable domain GAGVSQSPRYKVTKRGQDVALRCDPISGHVSLYWYRQALGQGPEFLTYFNYEAQQDKSGLPNDRFSAERPEGSISTLTIQRTEQRDSAMYRCASSLYAGGPYEQYFGPGTRLTVT.

This chain links TRBV15 with TRBJ2-1, with TRBD1 matching 11 bases. Germline V gene data show CDR1 as LNHNV and CDR2 as YYDKDF (reference sequence). V shed 5 bases and J 6 bases; nucleotides not matched to a gene: 9. This CDR3 is 16 amino acids long. Written as DNA, the CDR3 is TGTGCCACCAGCTTACGGACAGGGGGCTGGGTCAATGAGCAGTTCTTC. Translating gives CATSLRTGGWVNEQFF. The full variable domain, completed using reference TRBV15 and TRBJ2-1, is DAMVIQNPRYQVTQFGKPVTLSCSQTLNHNVMYWYQQKSSQAPKLLFHYYDKDFNNEADTPDNFQSRRPNTSFCFLDIRSPGLGDTAMYLCATSLRTGGWVNEQFFGPGTRLTVL.

The V gene is TRBV20-1, the J gene TRBJ2-6; D gene uncertain. The germline V gene encodes CDR1 DFQATT and CDR2 SNEGSKA (reference sequence). The V end was cut by 0 bases, the J end by 4 bases, with 7 bases between. The CDR3 covers 14 residues. The CDR3 DNA reads TGCAGTGCTAGAGATAACTCAGGGGCCAACGTCCTGACTTTC. This gives the protein CSARDNSGANVLTF.

This clonotype was seen many times. V usage is TRBV5-1 and J usage is TRBJ1-1; no definite D call. CDR1 and CDR2 (germline): SGHRS, YFSETQ. Trimming removed 6 bases at V and 1 base at J, with 10 bases between. The CDR3 is 13 amino acids. CDR3 protein: CASNNAGNTEAFF. The CDR3 bases are TGCGCCAGCAATAACGCCGGGAACACTGAAGCTTTCTTT.

This clonotype was seen more than once but under ten times. The chain joins TRBV4-1 to TRBJ1-5; D unresolved. V gave up 0 bases and J gave up 7 bases, with 13 bases separating them. Per the germline V gene, CDR1 is MGHRA and CDR2 is YSYEKL. The CDR3 consists of 15 residues. CDR3 in DNA: TGCGCCAGCAGCCAAGAGTGGGCAAGCGGACAGCCCCAGCATTTT. Its translation is CASSQEWASGQPQHF.

This sequence joins TRBV6-5 and TRBJ2-3; possible D gene TRBD1, 5 bases. The CDR3 is made up of 16 amino acids. The V gene's germline CDR1 is MNHEY and CDR2 SVGAGI. V lost 5 bases, J lost 0 bases, and 15 bases lay in between. This CDR3 reads CASSAGKGKSTDTQYF. Written as DNA, the CDR3 is TGTGCCAGCAGTGCCGGAAAGGGGAAAAGCACAGATACGCAGTATTTT.

The rearrangement links TRBV28 to TRBJ2-3; 8 nucleotides agree with TRBD2. CDR1 is MDHEN and CDR2 is SYDVKM in the germline V gene. CDR3 length: 16 amino acids. Trimming took 5 bases from V and 2 from J; bases not matched to a gene: 9. CDR3 loop: CASSGAEAGVTDTQYF. CDR3 bases: TGTGCCAGCAGTGGGGCGGAAGCGGGGGTCACAGATACGCAGTATTTT.

The V gene is TRBV20-1, the J gene TRBJ2-5; TRBD1 matches at 10 bases. The J segment lost 5 bases and the V segment lost 6 bases, leaving 6 bases of the junction unmatched. Germline V CDR1 and CDR2: DFQATT, SNEGSKA (reference sequence). This CDR3 is built from 13 residues. The CDR3 nucleotides read TGCAGTGCGAGGGACAGGGGAGGGGAGACCCAGTACTTC. Translation: CSARDRGGETQYF.

This rearrangement joins TRBV9 to TRBJ2-3; 7 bases fit TRBD1. V was pared by 0 bases and J by 0 bases, with 4 bases of the junction left unmatched. The CDR3 covers 16 residues. CDR1 is SGDLS and CDR2 is YYNGEE in the germline V gene. CDR3 sequence (DNA): TGTGCCAGCAGCGTAGGTCCCAGGGGGAGCACAGATACGCAGTATTTT. The encoded protein is CASSVGPRGSTDTQYF.

The J gene is TRBJ1-1, the V gene TRBV6-5, with D possibly TRBD1 on 5 matching bases. CDR1 is MNHEY and CDR2 is SVGAGI in the germline V gene. V lost 2 bases, J lost 1 base, and 11 bases lay in between. This CDR3 comprises 15 residues. CDR3 amino acids: CASSYMGETNTEAFF. The CDR3 DNA is TGTGCCAGCAGTTACATGGGGGAGACGAACACTGAAGCTTTCTTT.

The chain is built from TRBV6-4 and TRBJ2-2; D perhaps matches TRBD1 (6 bases). The V end lost 3 bases, the J end lost 3 bases, and 11 bases lay between the germline ends. Germline values: CDR1 MRHNA, CDR2 SNTAGT. The CDR3 is 15 residues long. CDR3 loop: CASSETGKDTGELFF. The CDR3 coding sequence is TGTGCCAGCAGTGAAACAGGGAAGGACACCGGGGAGCTGTTTTTT.

This clonotype was detected ten times or more. V gene TRBV2 combines with J gene TRBJ2-5; possibly TRBD1 for D (5 bases). Trimming took 6 bases from V and 1 from J, leaving 9 bases between them. The CDR3 is made up of 13 amino acids. Germline CDR1 and CDR2: SNHLY and FYNNEI. CDR3 protein: CASRQTVQETQYF. CDR3 DNA: TGTGCCAGCAGGCAGACAGTCCAAGAGACCCAGTACTTC.

The chain carries TRBV12-3 or TRBV12-4 and TRBJ2-3; no clear D. The CDR3 consists of 13 residues. The germline V and J ends were trimmed by 3 bases and 0 bases, with 4 bases remaining between them. The CDR3 region has the DNA TGTGCCAGCAGTTTGCAGAGCACAGATACGCAGTATTTT. This translates into CASSLQSTDTQYF.

The J gene is TRBJ2-7, the V gene TRBV29-1, with D maybe TRBD2 (6 bases). The CDR3 spans 13 residues. Per germline, CDR1 SQVTM and CDR2 ANQGSEA. V was cut by 1 base and J by 6 bases, with 13 bases left in between. CDR3 amino acids: CSVEGSGGIEQYF. In DNA, the CDR3 is TGCAGCGTTGAAGGGAGCGGAGGGATCGAGCAGTACTTC.

This clonotype was seen a single time. The junction and the germline gene differ at one end; a read error may be behind it. The chain uses TRBV5-1 and TRBJ1-6; 7 bases are a match to TRBD1. This CDR3 has 13 amino acids. Germline CDR1 reads SGHRS; CDR2 reads YFSETQ. The CDR3 DNA reads as TGCGCCAGCAGCTTGGCCGGCGGGACAGCCGTTTACTTT. This encodes CASSLAGGTAVYF.

In the case of this clonotype: The junction departs from the called germline gene at one end, perhaps through a read error. This sequence joins TRBV4-1 and TRBJ1-1, with no clear D. Germline assignment: CDR1 MGHRA and CDR2 YSYEKL. The CDR3 spans 15 residues. CDR3 DNA: TGCGCCCGCAGCCCCCGAAGGGATGCTCTCGCTGAAACTTTCTTT. Amino acid sequence: CARSPRRDALAETFF.

This clonotype showed up many times. The genes are TRBV5-8 and TRBJ2-1; 9 nucleotides match TRBD2. V shed 5 bases, J shed 1 base, and the junction held 7 bases outside the gene matches. The CDR3 length is 16 residues. The germline V gene has CDR1 SGHTS and CDR2 YDEGEE. CDR3 DNA sequence: TGTGCCAGCAGTCTTAGCGGGAGAAATTCCTACAATGAGCAGTTCTTC. Its protein is CASSLSGRNSYNEQFF.

Only a few counts were recorded for this clonotype. A single base separates this from a much larger clone, so it may be a read error. The chain carries TRBV27 and TRBJ2-3; tentative D call: TRBD2 (6 bases). The CDR3 spans 12 residues. Germline assignment: CDR1 MNHEY and CDR2 SMNVEV (reference sequence). In nucleotides, the CDR3 is TGTGCCAGCAGGCTCGGGGGAGATACGCGGTATTTT. It specifies CASRLGGDTRYF.

This clonotype has a single count. V and J are TRBV10-3 and TRBJ2-7; 7 bases map to TRBD1. V dropped 4 bases and J dropped 2; count of bases not matched to a gene: 11. This CDR3 is 16 amino acids long. Germline-derived CDR1 and CDR2 are ENHRY and SYGVKD. DNA of the CDR3: TGTGCCATCAGTGGGGGCAGGGGGTCCAGTGCCTACGAGCAGTACTTC. Translation gives CAISGGRGSSAYEQYF.

The chain has TRBV19 and TRBJ1-2; perhaps TRBD1 as D (6 bases). CDR3 length equals 16 residues. The V and J ends lost 3 bases and 5 bases respectively, with 19 bases between them. Germline V gives CDR1 LNHDA, CDR2 SQIVND (reference sequence). In DNA form, the CDR3 reads TGTGCCAGTAGTATCGATCGTATGGGGACAACATATGGCTACACCTTC. Translation: CASSIDRMGTTYGYTF.

The chain is built from TRBV19 and TRBJ1-5, with 9 nucleotides matching TRBD1. The CDR3 runs to 15 residues. Germline CDR1 is LNHDA and CDR2 is SQIVND (reference sequence). V dropped 5 bases and J dropped 7; count of bases not matched to a gene: 9. The CDR3 protein is CASSHLRDRAQPQHF. DNA of the CDR3: TGTGCCAGTAGTCACCTCCGGGACAGGGCCCAGCCCCAGCATTTT.

With regard to this clonotype: One end of the junction fails to match germline, which may point to a read error. The V and J genes are TRBV7-8 and TRBJ1-2, with D hard to call. Germline V lookup: CDR1 SGHVS, CDR2 FQNEAQ. The CDR3 runs 15 residues. Here the CDR3 reads CACSLTSNPNYGYTF. The CDR3 DNA follows: TGTGCCTGCAGCTTGACATCCAATCCTAACTATGGCTACACCTTC.

This clonotype has a single count. This chain uses TRBV2 with TRBJ2-3; 11 nucleotides match TRBD2. The J segment lost 1 base and the V segment lost 10 bases, leaving 7 bases of the junction unmatched. Germline CDR1 and CDR2: SNHLY and FYNNEI. This CDR3 has 15 amino acids. The CDR3 region has the DNA TGTGCCACTACCCAGACTAGCGGGGGCACAGATACGCAGTATTTT. This translates into CATTQTSGGTDTQYF.

The chain uses TRBV4-3 and TRBJ2-1; D gene unclear. Germline CDR1 LGHNA, CDR2 YSLEER. This CDR3 has 15 residues. Between the trimmed V and J ends, which lost 0 bases and 0 bases, there was a span of 6 bases. CDR3 nucleotides: TGCGCCAGCAGCCAAGAAAGGGACTCCTACAATGAGCAGTTCTTC. Its translation is CASSQERDSYNEQFF.

This clonotype was seen only once. The chain employs TRBV6-1 and TRBJ2-5, with TRBD2 as a possible D gene (5 bases). CDR3 length: 12 amino acids. The V gene lost 6 bases and the J gene lost 0 bases, with 5 bases spanning the gap. Per the germline V gene, CDR1 is MNHNS and CDR2 is SASEGT. The CDR3 protein is CASRRDQETQYF. CDR3 coding DNA: TGTGCCAGCAGGCGGGACCAAGAGACCCAGTACTTC.